Each of the 23 T cell receptor beta chains below was sequenced from the same sample in a study of shared T cell receptors in the human thymus. Method: immunoSEQ multiplex PCR; TCRdb's copy keeps in-frame clones and lacks some. The sample includes approximately 660,000 clones, approximately 87% of them seen just once. This sample also belongs to another study, concerning human thymus T cells.

What was sequenced was thymocytes. The source is a boy in the first two years of life with a congenital heart defect.

This sequence joins TRBV10-1 and TRBJ1-4; D is ambiguous. Germline V lookup: CDR1 WNHNN, CDR2 SYGVQD (reference sequence). The V and J ends lost 8 bases and 9 bases respectively, with 22 bases between them. The CDR3 runs 15 residues. The CDR3 DNA is TGCGCCAGCCAGTTAGGAGGTTACGTCGTGAAAAAACTGTTTTTT. As protein: CASQLGGYVVKKLFF.

The rearrangement joins TRBV6-5 to TRBJ2-7, with TRBD1 matching 10 bases. The CDR3 is 16 residues long. With 0 bases clipped from V and 2 bases from J, the junction kept 4 bases outside the gene matches. In germline, CDR1 is MNHEY, CDR2 SVGAGI. The CDR3 sequence is CASSYSGTGAPYEQYF. CDR3 sequence (DNA): TGTGCCAGCAGTTACTCCGGGACAGGGGCTCCCTACGAGCAGTACTTC.

The chain links TRBV30 to TRBJ2-7, with 9 bases matching TRBD2. The V gene's germline CDR1 is GTSNPN and CDR2 SVGIG (reference sequence). There are 16 residues in the CDR3. J lost 3 bases, V lost 0 bases, and 9 bases had no gene match. CDR3 nucleotide sequence: TGTGCCTGGAGTGTAGGCGGGAGGGGGGTAATCTACGAGCAGTACTTC. It translates to CAWSVGGRGVIYEQYF.

This chain connects TRBV4-2 to TRBJ2-1; 7 bases match TRBD2. CDR3 length equals 17 residues. Germline CDR1 is LGHNA and CDR2 is YNFKEQ. Losses at the gene ends were 0 bases for V and 4 bases for J; bases not matched to a gene: 9. The chain's CDR3 is CASSQDKGPSGYNEQFF. In DNA, the CDR3 is TGTGCCAGCAGCCAAGATAAGGGGCCTAGCGGTTACAATGAGCAGTTCTTC.

The chain joins TRBV6-1 to TRBJ2-1; 9 bases line up with TRBD2. CDR1 and CDR2 from the germline V gene are MNHNS and SASEGT. J was trimmed by 3 bases and V by 2 bases; bases with no gene match: 5. CDR3 length: 16 residues. CDR3 in DNA: TGTGCCAGCAGTGAACGAAGCGGGAGGCACTACAATGAGCAGTTCTTC. Translated: CASSERSGRHYNEQFF.

The CDR3 protein is CATSRDPTTRGAYEQYF. As DNA, the CDR3 is TGTGCCACCAGCAGAGATCCAACTACGCGCGGGGCCTACGAGCAGTACTTC. The chain has TRBV15 and TRBJ2-7; perhaps TRBD2 as D (6 bases). Germline values: CDR1 LNHNV, CDR2 YYDKDF (reference sequence). This CDR3 has 17 residues. V was shortened by 0 bases and J by 2 bases, with 17 bases between the two germline ends.

The CDR3 protein is CASSLGLAGAPDTQYF. CDR3 nucleotides: TGTGCCAGCTCACTCGGACTAGCGGGTGCCCCGGATACGCAGTATTTT. The V call is TRBV18, the J call TRBJ2-3; 11 nucleotides align to TRBD2. This CDR3 is 16 amino acids long. Germline V gives CDR1 KGHSH, CDR2 LQKENI. The J segment lost 6 bases and the V segment lost 4 bases, leaving 9 bases of the junction unmatched. Looking up the rest from reference TRBV18 and TRBJ2-3 gives the full variable domain: NAGVMQNPRHLVRRRGQEARLRCSPMKGHSHVYWYRQLPEEGLKFMVYLQKENIIDESGMPKERFSAEFPKEGPSILRIQQVVRGDSAAYFCASSLGLAGAPDTQYFGPGTRLTVL.

The chain is built from TRBV11-3 and TRBJ1-2, with 9 positions matching TRBD1. The V segment lost 4 bases and the J segment 2 bases; nucleotides outside the gene matches: 5. The CDR3 covers 15 residues. CDR1 and CDR2 from the germline V gene are SGHNT and YENEEA. The CDR3 here is CASSSGTGSNYGYTF. CDR3 sequence (DNA): TGTGCCAGCAGCTCCGGGACAGGGTCGAACTATGGCTACACCTTC.

The chain carries TRBV27 and TRBJ1-2, with 7 bases that match TRBD1. Germline CDR1 and CDR2: MNHEY and SMNVEV (reference sequence). V lost 5 bases and J lost 6; bases outside the gene matches: 6. The CDR3 runs 13 residues. CDR3 sequence: CASSPAQGNGYTF. CDR3 in DNA: TGTGCCAGCAGTCCCGCACAGGGGAATGGCTACACCTTC.

The genes are TRBV19 and TRBJ2-2, with D perhaps matching TRBD1 (6 bases). Trimming stripped 2 bases from V and 3 bases from J, with 10 bases between. Germline V gene sequence: CDR1 LNHDA, CDR2 SQIVND (reference sequence). The CDR3 consists of 15 residues. The chain's CDR3 is CASSIYQGYTGELFF. In nucleotides, the CDR3 is TGTGCCAGTAGTATATATCAGGGGTACACCGGGGAGCTGTTTTTT.

This rearrangement joins TRBV5-6 to TRBJ2-7; the match to TRBD1 covers 7 bases. CDR3 size: 14 residues. Unmatched junction bases numbered 5, after V lost 0 bases and J lost 5 bases. Germline values: CDR1 SGHDT, CDR2 YYEEEE. Here the CDR3 DNA reads TGTGCCAGCAGCTTGGTTGCAGGGGGTGACGAGCAGTACTTC. It specifies CASSLVAGGDEQYF.

V and J are TRBV27 and TRBJ2-1; the D is unclear. The CDR3 has 16 residues. Germline V lookup: CDR1 MNHEY, CDR2 SMNVEV (reference sequence). Trimming left V 5 bases short and J 6 bases short, with 20 bases between. The CDR3 region has the DNA TGTGCCAGCAGTCCAACTTGGCAGATAGCTTCCAATGAGCAGTTCTTC. Translating it yields CASSPTWQIASNEQFF.

The rearrangement joins TRBV28 to TRBJ1-1; D not certain. V gave up 4 bases and J gave up 8 bases, with 14 bases separating them. Germline V CDR1 and CDR2: MDHEN, SYDVKM. This CDR3 spans 13 amino acids. The CDR3 nucleotides read TGTGCCAGCAGTTCCCCCCGCGGTCGGGAAGCTTTCTTT. Translating gives CASSSPRGREAFF.

The gene calls are TRBV14 and TRBJ2-1, with unresolved D. CDR1 and CDR2 (germline): SGHDN, FVKESK. V shed 1 base and J shed 8 bases, with 12 bases lying between them. CDR3 size: 14 residues. The CDR3 coding sequence is TGTGCCAGCAGCCAAGGTCCCGTTTTGTATGAGCAGTTCTTC. It is translated as CASSQGPVLYEQFF.

The chain uses TRBV28 and TRBJ1-3; TRBD1 aligns across 8 bases. Germline V lookup: CDR1 MDHEN, CDR2 SYDVKM. The CDR3 totals 16 residues. V gave up 2 bases and J gave up 3 bases; unmatched junction bases: 6. The chain's CDR3 is CASSLEGGQGGNTIYF. CDR3 nucleotides: TGTGCCAGCAGTTTAGAAGGAGGACAGGGTGGAAACACCATATATTTT.

As for this clone: Because the CDR3's place on the DNA is in doubt, the DNA is left out and the CDR3 is given as listed by TCRdb. The chain's CDR3 is CASSSSKDWSAFF. This chain links TRBV6-5 with TRBJ1-1. The germline gives CDR1 MNHEY, CDR2 SVGAGI. Inclusive of both ends, the CDR3 amounts to 13 amino acids.

This clone was seen only a few times. This rearrangement joins TRBV4-1 to TRBJ2-7; tentative D call: TRBD2 (6 bases). The CDR3 covers 16 residues. Trimming stripped 0 bases from V and 0 bases from J, with 12 bases between. The germline gives CDR1 MGHRA, CDR2 YSYEKL. The CDR3 loop reads CASSQDWRDPSYEQYF. In DNA, the CDR3 is TGCGCCAGCAGCCAAGATTGGAGGGACCCCTCCTACGAGCAGTACTTC.

This chain links TRBV2 with TRBJ2-7; 11 bases are shared with TRBD2. Germline V gives CDR1 SNHLY, CDR2 FYNNEI. This CDR3 contains 16 residues. Germline trimming cut 6 bases from V and 0 bases from J; bases unmatched to any gene: 7. As DNA, the CDR3 is TGTGCCAGCAGCGCCGGGACTAGCGGTTACTCCTACGAGCAGTACTTC. Encoded protein: CASSAGTSGYSYEQYF.

The rearrangement joins TRBV7-9 to TRBJ2-7, with 7 bases lining up with TRBD2. The CDR3 consists of 13 residues. Germline-derived CDR1 and CDR2 are SEHNR and FQNEAQ (reference sequence). CDR3 coding DNA: TGTGCTACGGGGAGGGGAGGGAGCTACGAGCAGTACTTC. This encodes CATGRGGSYEQYF.

This rearrangement joins TRBV7-8 to TRBJ2-6, with 7 bases that match TRBD1. Trimming cost V 5 bases and J 2 bases; bases outside gene matches: 6. The germline V gene encodes CDR1 SGHVS and CDR2 FQNEAQ. The CDR3 is made up of 16 amino acids. Written as DNA, the CDR3 is TGTGCCAGCAGCCCCAGGGGGAGCCCTGGGGCCAACGTCCTGACTTTC. It translates to CASSPRGSPGANVLTF.

The V and J genes are TRBV6-1 and TRBJ1-4; D is unresolved. With 6 bases removed from V and 10 bases from J, the gap between germline ends came to 12 bases. The CDR3 extends over 12 amino acids. Germline V gene lookup returns CDR1 MNHNS and CDR2 SASEGT. The CDR3 protein is CASRVECGKLFF. The CDR3 nucleotides are TGTGCCAGCAGGGTAGAATGCGGAAAACTGTTTTTT.

V and J are TRBV7-2 and TRBJ2-7; 10 nucleotides align to TRBD2. V shed 1 base, J shed 0 bases, and the junction held 6 bases outside the gene matches. The CDR3 sequence is 17 residues long. CDR1 and CDR2 (germline): SGHTA, FQGNSA. The chain's CDR3 is CASSLVRLAGDSYEQYF. CDR3 DNA: TGTGCCAGCAGCTTAGTAAGACTAGCGGGTGACTCCTACGAGCAGTACTTC.

This clone has more than one count but fewer than ten. The gene calls are TRBV28 and TRBJ1-3; tentatively, D is TRBD1 (5 bases). CDR3 length: 14 amino acids. The V gene's germline CDR1 is MDHEN and CDR2 SYDVKM. V gave up 6 bases and J gave up 8 bases, with 17 bases separating them. CDR3 loop: CASSPGQGTYTIYF. The DNA for the CDR3 is TGTGCCAGCAGCCCCGGACAAGGGACTTACACCATATATTTT.